The TCR beta chain described here comes from a study of cytomegalovirus exposure and HLA in healthy donors. Points from the study as a whole: Cytomegalovirus-associated status was assigned to around 160 TCR beta chains. Researchers reported from a later analysis that most CMV-associated TCR beta chains appeared HLA-restricted.

Amplification used 60 Vbeta primers and 13 Jbeta primers. The assay was immunoSEQ multiplex PCR, and TCRdb's table has in-frame clones only and misses some. The table shows over 150,000 clones, with roughly two thirds occurring only once. Details on this clone: Its target is not known.

V gave up 1 base and J gave up 7 bases, with 5 bases separating them. Germline V CDR1 and CDR2: SGHTA, FQGNSA. The CDR3 sequence is 13 residues long. This TCR was recovered from a woman aged 40 to 50 in good health and CMV-seropositive. The gene calls are TRBV7-2 and TRBJ1-6, with D unclear. The sequenced material came from PBMCs. The CDR3 region is CASSLDRNSPLHF. CDR3 DNA: TGTGCCAGCAGCTTAGATCGGAATTCACCCCTCCACTTT.